This T cell receptor (beta chain) was identified in a study of CD8 T cells in ankylosing spondylitis. This clonotype was seen a few times. Its matching antigen is unknown. General study points: What seemed typical of ankylosing spondylitis blood was a TCR beta motif built from about 8 highly homologous variants. Clones tied to disease were said to be significantly enriched in matched ankylosing spondylitis synovial fluid.

Quantitative 5'-RACE with molecular barcodes produced the TCR beta libraries. In TCRdb, the 5' RACE reads were re-called with MiXCR into one record per CDR3 protein. The table has just over 350,000 distinct CDR3 sequences, around 20% seen once. Per germline, CDR1 SGHVT and CDR2 SQSDAQ. With 3 bases removed from V and 4 bases from J, the gap between germline ends came to 11 bases. The CDR3 covers 14 residues. Sequenced: blood, either unsorted or a sorted T cell fraction (not recorded which). The V and J genes are TRBV7-4 and TRBJ2-3; the D gene is possibly TRBD1 (6 bases). This receptor was obtained from a male donor with ankylosing spondylitis or in good health (not recorded which). Here the CDR3 DNA reads TGTGCCAGCAGCTTTGAACAGGGTGCAGATACGCAGTATTTT. Translated, it gives CASSFEQGADTQYF.